This T cell receptor (beta chain) stems from a study of cytomegalovirus exposure and HLA in healthy donors. Trimming took 6 bases from V and 9 from J; bases not matched to a gene: 12. The CDR3 extends over 15 amino acids. CDR1 LNHDA and CDR2 SQIVND come from the germline V gene (reference sequence). Primers included in the PCR were 60 Vbeta and 13 Jbeta primers. Profiled with immunoSEQ multiplex PCR; TCRdb holds only in-frame clones, not every one. The sample lists 100,000 to 120,000 clones; 65% to 85% were seen once. This clonotype was obtained from a man aged 25 to 45 in good health and CMV-seropositive. The V call is TRBV19, the J call TRBJ2-1, with 9 bases aligning to TRBD2. Sample: PBMCs. Written as DNA, the CDR3 is TGTGCCAGTAGCCTACATTTAGCGGGGGCCATTGAGCAGTTCTTC. This translates into CASSLHLAGAIEQFF.